What follows describes a single T cell receptor (delta chain). Judged by its sample share, this clone qualifies as large (0.1 to 1%). Its binding antigen is unknown. Base qualities were left out, and no much larger clone turns up one base away. Library preparation used RT-PCR. TCR cDNA was generated by reverse transcription of PBMC RNA with SuperScript II and gamma-chain- and delta-chain-specific primers. Purification of cDNA was performed with AMPure XP beads, after which the cDNA was amplified and indexed with Illumina adapters by means of the Nextera XT Index Kit. An Illumina MiSeq with a V2 300-cycle kit was used to sequence the gammadelta TCR libraries. The published analysis was carried out like this. Using MiXCR v2.1.12, CDR3 sequences were assembled, and reads were mapped onto D, J and V genes obtained from GenBank. VDJtools v1.2.1 was used to analyze the repertoires of the CDR3 clonotypes. TCRdb recomputed clones from the public reads with CATT; identical DNA rows were then combined. In this record, the V and J calls reflect TCRdb's handling and not the investigators' own analysis. Here the sample has about 960 delta-chain clones; approximately 9.1% occur a single time. Approximately 5.8% of the sample rests with the top ten.

This sample is part of a study of delta chains in infants with herpesvirus infections (dated by TCRdb to the early 2020s). Context from the whole study: To characterize gammadelta T cell responses to primary cytomegalovirus (CMV) infection, researchers prospectively followed a birth cohort of Ugandan infants starting at birth. The study looked for a public fetal Vdelta1/Vgamma8 gammadelta TCR clonotype in infants infected with CMV after birth. Using PBMC, gammadelta TCRs were sequenced for some 17 CMV-infected infants, one of whom was congenitally infected, and for several CMV-uninfected infants who had enough sample available. Blood samples from the infants were grouped into approximate ages of 1.5, 4, 8 and 12 months. Previously published Belgian fetal and cord blood gammadelta TCR data were added only for comparison and were not generated in this cohort.

Findings and caveats that apply to the study as a whole: Public-clonotype frequency among Vdelta1 cells appeared to be inversely correlated with age at infection and was observed to decay rapidly, seemingly without persisting beyond two to three months. The public clonotype might still be present below the detection limit in CMV-uninfected infants. Limitations noted by the authors included a small sample size and a lack of race- or environment-matched controls, because nearly all Ugandans acquire CMV before adulthood. The public Vdelta1 clonotype appeared in 4 of 18 CMV-infected infants: three infected postnatally before 120 days of age, plus the congenitally infected infant. The public clonotype was found only at the first time point after infection and was absent in uninfected infants and in those infected after 120 days.

In Kampala, Uganda, pregnant women receiving prenatal care were recruited and their infants were enrolled, and documentation of maternal HIV status was required. Home visits to families took place weekly, and collection of infant clinical information, oral swabs and peripheral blood began at 6 weeks of age and was repeated every 4 months after that. Blood was collected in heparin tubes, and PBMC were isolated by Ficoll-Paque density gradient centrifugation and cryopreserved. The CDR3 measures 22 amino acids from cysteine to phenylalanine. Left in the record is the CDR3 DNA by itself, 66 bases read in frame from the first base. CDR1 TSWWSYY and CDR2 QGS were looked up in the germline V gene. V loses 3 bases at its end and J loses 0 bases; junction bases beyond the gene matches: 22.

Sample: peripheral blood, taken at time point 2 of longitudinal follow-up. The sequence is built from TRDV1 and TRDJ1, and TRDD3 aligns with 10 junction nucleotides. This sequence was found in a human donor who was a Ugandan infant, either HIV-exposed or HIV-unexposed (not recorded which). The CDR3 reads as follows: CALGDLALLWWGIPPYTDKLIF. The base sequence is TGTGCTCTTGGGGACCTCGCACTTCTCTGGTGGGGGATACCCCCCTACACCGATAAACTCATCTTT.